This entry concerns a single T cell receptor (beta chain). V lost 2 bases to trimming and J lost 4 bases, with 9 bases between them. The CDR3 spans 14 residues. Germline values: CDR1 ENHRY, CDR2 SYGVKD. This sample was included in a study of technical replicates of blood from a handful of donors. Produced via immunoSEQ multiplex PCR; TCRdb's table is partial and in-frame only. The sample holds under 75,000 clones, about 94% seen once. The genes are TRBV10-3 and TRBJ1-5; D uncertain. The receptor comes from a human donor in good health. Source material: T cells isolated from PBMCs. CDR3 loop: CAISELDWNQPQHF. CDR3 nucleotides: TGTGCCATCAGTGAGCTGGACTGGAATCAGCCCCAGCATTTT.